This T cell receptor (beta chain) was sequenced in a study of cytomegalovirus exposure and HLA in healthy donors. Notes on the study in general: 16,951 TCR beta sequences were associated with HLA alleles at 0.05 false discovery rate in a later analysis. Serostatus for CMV was the only available immune exposure information. Researchers reportedly found TCR beta sequences accurately predicted most subjects' HLA-A and HLA-B alleles.

The CDR3 has 16 residues. The ends were cut back, 5 bases at V and 4 bases at J, with 19 bases in the middle. Germline V gene lookup returns CDR1 LNHDA and CDR2 SQIVND (reference sequence). Researchers ran the PCR with 60 Vbeta and 13 Jbeta primers. Only in-frame clones appear in the TCRdb table, and some are missing; sequencing was by immunoSEQ multiplex PCR. The table has about 89,000 clones, 85% seen once. Concerning this clone: Its specificity is unknown.

This rearrangement joins TRBV19 to TRBJ2-3; D perhaps matches TRBD1 (5 bases). What was sequenced was PBMCs. The origin of this receptor is a middle-aged man in good health and CMV-seropositive. The CDR3, as DNA: TGTGCCAGTAGTGGTATCCAGGCAGGGTGGGCAGATACGCAGTATTTT. This encodes CASSGIQAGWADTQYF.